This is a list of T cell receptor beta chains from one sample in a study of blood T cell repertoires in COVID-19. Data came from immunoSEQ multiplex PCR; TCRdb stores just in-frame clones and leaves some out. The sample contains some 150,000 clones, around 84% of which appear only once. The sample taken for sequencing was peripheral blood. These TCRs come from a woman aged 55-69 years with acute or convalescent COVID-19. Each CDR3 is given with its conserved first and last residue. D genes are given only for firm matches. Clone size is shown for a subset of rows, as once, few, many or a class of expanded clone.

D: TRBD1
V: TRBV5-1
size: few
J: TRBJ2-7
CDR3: CASSSFQGASYEQYF
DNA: TGCGCCAGCAGTTCTTTCCAGGGGGCTTCCTACGAGCAGTACTTC

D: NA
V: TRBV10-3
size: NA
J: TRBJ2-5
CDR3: CAISLPSEALYF
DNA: TGTGCCATCAGTTTACCTAGTGAGGCTCTTTACTTC

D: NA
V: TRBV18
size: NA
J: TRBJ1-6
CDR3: CASSPPSMAPLHF
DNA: TGTGCCAGCTCACCACCGAGTATGGCACCCCTCCACTTT

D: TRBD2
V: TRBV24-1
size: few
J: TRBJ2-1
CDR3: CATSENPGLAVHNEQFF
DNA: TGTGCCACCAGTGAAAATCCTGGACTAGCGGTTCACAATGAGCAGTTCTTC

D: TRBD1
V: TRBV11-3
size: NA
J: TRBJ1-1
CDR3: CASSLRTGQHTEAFF
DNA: TGTGCCAGCAGCCTTCGGACAGGCCAGCACACTGAAGCTTTCTTT

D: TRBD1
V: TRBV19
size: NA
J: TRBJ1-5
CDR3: CASSANRGDSNQPQHF
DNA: TGTGCCAGTAGCGCCAACAGGGGGGATAGCAATCAGCCCCAGCATTTT

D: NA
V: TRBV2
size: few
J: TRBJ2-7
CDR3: CASSARDGAYEQYF
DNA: TGTGCCAGCAGTGCCCGCGACGGAGCCTACGAGCAGTACTTC

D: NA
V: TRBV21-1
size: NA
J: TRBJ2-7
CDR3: CASSKDDWGRNCCEQYF
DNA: TGTGCCAGCAGCAAAGATGACTGGGGGCGAAATTGCTGCGAGCAGTACTTC

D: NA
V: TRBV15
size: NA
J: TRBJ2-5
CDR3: CATSSMGAEETQYF
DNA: TGTGCCACCAGCAGTATGGGGGCCGAAGAGACCCAGTACTTC

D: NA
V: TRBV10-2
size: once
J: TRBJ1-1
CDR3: CASSESVADEAFF
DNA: TGCGCCAGCAGTGAGTCTGTGGCAGATGAAGCTTTCTTT

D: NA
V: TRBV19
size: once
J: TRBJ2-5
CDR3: CASSWGRLLQEAQYF
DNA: TGTGCCAGTAGTTGGGGCAGGCTCCTCCAAGAGGCCCAGTACTTC

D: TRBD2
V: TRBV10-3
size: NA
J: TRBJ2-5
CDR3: CAISAGGAAETQYF
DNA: TGTGCCATCAGTGCGGGGGGAGCCGCAGAGACCCAGTACTTC

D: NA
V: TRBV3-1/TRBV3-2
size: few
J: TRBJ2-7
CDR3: CASSQDGRYEQYF
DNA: TGTGCCAGCAGCCAAGATGGGCGTTACGAGCAGTACTTC

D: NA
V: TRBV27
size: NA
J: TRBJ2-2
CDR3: CASSSPPNRELFF
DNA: TGTGCCAGCAGTTCTCCACCGAACAGGGAGCTGTTTTTT

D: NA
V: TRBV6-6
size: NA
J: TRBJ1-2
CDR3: CASTMRVTNYGYTF
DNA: TGTGCCAGCACTATGAGGGTAACTAACTATGGCTACACCTTC

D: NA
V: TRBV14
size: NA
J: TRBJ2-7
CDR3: CASSQAVGGTYEQYF
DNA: TGTGCCAGCAGCCAAGCAGTGGGAGGAACCTACGAGCAGTACTTC

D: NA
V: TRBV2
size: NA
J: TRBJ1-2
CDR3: CASSEPPSDGYTF
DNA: TGTGCCAGCAGTGAACCTCCATCAGATGGCTACACCTTC